This TCR beta chain is drawn from a study of CD8 T cells in Susac syndrome. The overall study: At the time their blood was drawn, patients with Susac syndrome were either therapy-naive, on corticosteroids (with some of them also receiving intravenous immunoglobulin), or on intravenous immunoglobulin alone.

V shed 1 base, J shed 3 bases, and the junction held 2 bases outside the gene matches. The CDR3 runs 14 residues. The sequenced target, TCR beta, came from blood CD8+ and CD4+ T cells. After extraction with the RNeasy kit, roughly 0.45 to 1 ug of the RNA was reverse transcribed using random hexamers. With immunoSEQ multiplex PCR, TCR beta CDR3 was amplified across 54 Vbeta and 13 Jbeta. TCRdb re-analysed the immunoSEQ multiplex PCR reads in MiXCR, keeping a single row per CDR3 protein. The sample records approximately 150,000 distinct CDR3 sequences, more than 90% being singletons. Sequenced input: CD4+ T cells from PBMCs. The sequence came from a human donor with Susac syndrome. The rearrangement uses TRBV5-7 and TRBJ1-2, with 8 nucleotides matching TRBD1. TRBV5-7 is placed among ORFs of uncertain function. DNA of the CDR3: TGTGCCAGCAGCTTGTCGACAGGGGACTATGGCTACACCTTC. Translation: CASSLSTGDYGYTF.